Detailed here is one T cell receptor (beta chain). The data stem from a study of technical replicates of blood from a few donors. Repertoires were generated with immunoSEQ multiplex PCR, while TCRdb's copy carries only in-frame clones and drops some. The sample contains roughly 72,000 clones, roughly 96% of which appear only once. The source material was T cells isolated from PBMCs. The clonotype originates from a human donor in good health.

CDR3 coding DNA: TGCGCCAGCAGCTACCACCGAGCGGGAGGCTACGAGCAGTACTTC. Translation gives CASSYHRAGGYEQYF. This rearrangement joins TRBV5-1 to TRBJ2-7, with 9 nucleotides matching TRBD2. This CDR3 has 15 residues. Germline V CDR1 and CDR2: SGHRS, YFSETQ. The J segment lost 3 bases and the V segment lost 3 bases, leaving 7 bases of the junction unmatched.